This T cell receptor (beta chain) appears in the sequencing data of a study of blood T cell repertoires in COVID-19. In the authors' methods: Reference gene primer amplification gave nucleated cell count estimates. Repertoires were generated with immunoSEQ multiplex PCR, while TCRdb's copy carries only in-frame clones and drops some. V and J calls plus clone size are reproduced from that table; the DNA served to infer D and trimming. The sample has 150,000 to 200,000 clones; around 79% are singletons. This clone has more than one count but fewer than ten. Germline trimming cut 6 bases from V and 4 bases from J; bases unmatched to any gene: 8. CDR1 is MNHEY and CDR2 is SMNVEV in the germline V gene (reference sequence). The CDR3 length is 15 residues. The Seattle patients joined while their infection was active and were tracked longitudinally afterward.

The chain is built from TRBV27 and TRBJ1-1, with 10 nucleotides matching TRBD1. The receptor's source is a woman aged 40 to 55 with COVID-19, enrolled during active disease. The sample taken for sequencing was peripheral blood. CDR3 in DNA: TGTGCCAGCAGCGTCCCGGGACAGGGGTTCACTGAAGCTTTCTTT. Protein product: CASSVPGQGFTEAFF.